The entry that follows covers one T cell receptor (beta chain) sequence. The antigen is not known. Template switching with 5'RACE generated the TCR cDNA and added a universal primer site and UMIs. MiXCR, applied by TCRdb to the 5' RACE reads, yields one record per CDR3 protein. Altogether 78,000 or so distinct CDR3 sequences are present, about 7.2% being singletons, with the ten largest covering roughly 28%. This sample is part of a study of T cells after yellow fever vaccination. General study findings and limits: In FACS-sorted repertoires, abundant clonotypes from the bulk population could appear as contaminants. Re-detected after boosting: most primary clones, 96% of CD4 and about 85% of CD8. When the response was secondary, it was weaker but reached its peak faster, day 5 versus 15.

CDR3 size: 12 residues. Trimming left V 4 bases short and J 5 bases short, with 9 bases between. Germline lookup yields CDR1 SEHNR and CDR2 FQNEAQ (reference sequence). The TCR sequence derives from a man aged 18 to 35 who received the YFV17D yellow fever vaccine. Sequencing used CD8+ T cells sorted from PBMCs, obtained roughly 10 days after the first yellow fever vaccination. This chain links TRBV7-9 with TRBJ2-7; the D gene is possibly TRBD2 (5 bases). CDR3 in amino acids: CASSSGVNEQYF. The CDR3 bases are TGTGCCAGCAGCTCCGGGGTGAACGAGCAGTACTTC.